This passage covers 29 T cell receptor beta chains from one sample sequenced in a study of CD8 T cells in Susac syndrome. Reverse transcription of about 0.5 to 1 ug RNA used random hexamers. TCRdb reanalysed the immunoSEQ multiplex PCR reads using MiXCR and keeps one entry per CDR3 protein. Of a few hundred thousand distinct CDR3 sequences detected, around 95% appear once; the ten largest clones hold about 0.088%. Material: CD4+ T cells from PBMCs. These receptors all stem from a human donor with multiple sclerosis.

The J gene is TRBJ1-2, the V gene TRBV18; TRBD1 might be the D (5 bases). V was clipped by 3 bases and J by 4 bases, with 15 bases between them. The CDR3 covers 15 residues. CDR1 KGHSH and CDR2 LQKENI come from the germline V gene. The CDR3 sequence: CASSPEGPVIYGYTF. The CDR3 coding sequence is TGTGCCAGCTCACCCGAGGGACCCGTAATCTATGGCTACACCTTC.

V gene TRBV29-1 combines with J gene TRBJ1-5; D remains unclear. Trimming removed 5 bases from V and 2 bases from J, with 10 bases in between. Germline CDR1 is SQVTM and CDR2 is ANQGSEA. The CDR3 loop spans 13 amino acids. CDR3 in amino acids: CSVSWGGNQPQHF. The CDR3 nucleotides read TGCAGCGTTTCATGGGGTGGCAATCAGCCCCAGCATTTT.

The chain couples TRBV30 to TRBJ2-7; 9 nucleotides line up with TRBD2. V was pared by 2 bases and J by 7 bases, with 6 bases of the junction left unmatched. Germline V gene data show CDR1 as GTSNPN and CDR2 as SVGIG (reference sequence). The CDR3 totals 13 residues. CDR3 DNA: TGTGCCTGGAGTCGAGCGGGAGGCTTAGAGCAGTACTTC. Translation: CAWSRAGGLEQYF.

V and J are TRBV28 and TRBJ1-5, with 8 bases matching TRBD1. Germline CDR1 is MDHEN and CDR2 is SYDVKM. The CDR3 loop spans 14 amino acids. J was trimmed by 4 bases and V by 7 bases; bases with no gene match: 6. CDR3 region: CASIPGQVNQPQHF. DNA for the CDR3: TGTGCCAGCATTCCGGGACAGGTTAATCAGCCCCAGCATTTT.

CDR3 sequence (DNA): TGTGCCAGCAGCCAATCGGGGAATTCACCCCTCCACTTT. Protein: CASSQSGNSPLHF. This chain links TRBV16 with TRBJ1-6; unclear D gene. V lost 0 bases and J 7 bases, leaving 4 bases between the germline ends. The CDR3 has 13 residues. The germline gives CDR1 KGHSY, CDR2 FQNENV. The full variable domain, its missing parts supplied by reference TRBV16 and TRBJ1-6, is GEEVAQTPKHLVRGEGQKAKLYCAPIKGHSYVFWYQQVLKNEFKFLISFQNENVFDETGMPKERFSAKCLPNSPCSLEIQATKLEDSAVYFCASSQSGNSPLHFGNGTRLTVT.

The CDR3, as DNA: TGCGCCAGCAGCCACCCCGGGGGGGGGACCCAGTACTTC. This translates into CASSHPGGGTQYF. This chain links TRBV4-1 with TRBJ2-5; 8 nucleotides agree with TRBD2. V lost 3 bases to trimming and J lost 7 bases; unmatched junction nucleotides: 4. Germline lookup yields CDR1 MGHRA and CDR2 YSYEKL. CDR3 size: 13 residues.

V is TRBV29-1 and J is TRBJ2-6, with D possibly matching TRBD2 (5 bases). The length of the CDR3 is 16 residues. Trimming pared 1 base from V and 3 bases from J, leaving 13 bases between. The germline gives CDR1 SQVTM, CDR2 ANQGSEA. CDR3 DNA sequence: TGCAGCGTTGAAGTTCTGGCCGGGAATGGGGCCAACGTCCTGACTTTC. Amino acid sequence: CSVEVLAGNGANVLTF. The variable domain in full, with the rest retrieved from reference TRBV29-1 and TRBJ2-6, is SAVISQKPSRDICQRGTSLTIQCQVDSQVTMMFWYRQQPGQSLTLIATANQGSEATYESGFVIDKFPISRPNLTFSTLTVSNMSPEDSSIYLCSVEVLAGNGANVLTFGAGSRLTVL.

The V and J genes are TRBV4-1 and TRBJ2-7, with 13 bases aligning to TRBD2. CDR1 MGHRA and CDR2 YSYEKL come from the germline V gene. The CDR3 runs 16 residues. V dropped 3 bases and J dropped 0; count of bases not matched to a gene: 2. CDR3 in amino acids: CASSHRLAGGSYEQYF. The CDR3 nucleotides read TGCGCCAGCAGCCATCGACTAGCGGGAGGCTCCTACGAGCAGTACTTC.

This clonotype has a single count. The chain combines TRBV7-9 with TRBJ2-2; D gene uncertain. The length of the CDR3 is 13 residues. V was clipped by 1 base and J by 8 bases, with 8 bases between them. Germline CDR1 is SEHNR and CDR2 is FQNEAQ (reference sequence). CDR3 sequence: CASSLEVAGELFF. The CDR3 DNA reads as TGTGCCAGCAGCTTAGAGGTCGCTGGGGAGCTGTTTTTT.

The CDR3 sequence: CASSQNREGQPQHF. The DNA of the CDR3 is TGCGCCAGCAGCCAAAACAGGGAGGGTCAGCCCCAGCATTTT. The rearrangement uses TRBV4-1 and TRBJ1-5; D might be TRBD1 (6 bases). The CDR3 length is 14 residues. The germline gives CDR1 MGHRA, CDR2 YSYEKL. V lost 2 bases and J 6 bases, leaving 11 bases between the germline ends.

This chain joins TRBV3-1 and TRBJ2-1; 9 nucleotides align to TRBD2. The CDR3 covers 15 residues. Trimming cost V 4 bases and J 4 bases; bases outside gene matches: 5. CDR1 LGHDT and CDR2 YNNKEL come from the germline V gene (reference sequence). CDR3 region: CASSLAAGGYNEQFF. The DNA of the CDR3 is TGTGCCAGCAGCCTCGCAGCGGGGGGTTACAATGAGCAGTTCTTC.

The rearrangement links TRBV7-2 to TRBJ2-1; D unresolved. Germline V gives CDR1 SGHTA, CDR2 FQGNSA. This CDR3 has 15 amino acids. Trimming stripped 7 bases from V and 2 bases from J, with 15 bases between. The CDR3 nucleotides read TGTGCCAGCAAATCCCAGATCTGGGCCTACAATGAGCAGTTCTTC. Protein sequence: CASKSQIWAYNEQFF. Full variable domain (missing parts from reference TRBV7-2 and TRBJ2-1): GAGVSQSPSNKVTEKGKDVELRCDPISGHTALYWYRQSLGQGLEFLIYFQGNSAPDKSGLPSDRFSAERTGGSVSTLTIQRTQQEDSAVYLCASKSQIWAYNEQFFGPGTRLTVL.

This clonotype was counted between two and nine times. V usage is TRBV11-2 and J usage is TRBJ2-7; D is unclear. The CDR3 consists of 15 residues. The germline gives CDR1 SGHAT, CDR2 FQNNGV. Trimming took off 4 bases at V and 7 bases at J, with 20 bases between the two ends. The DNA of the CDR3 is TGTGCCAGCAGCTACCAAATAAACAGCGTCGGTGAGCAGTACTTC. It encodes CASSYQINSVGEQYF. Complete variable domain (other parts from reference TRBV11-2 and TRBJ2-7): EAGVAQSPRYKIIEKRQSVAFWCNPISGHATLYWYQQILGQGPKLLIQFQNNGVVDDSQLPKDRFSAERLKGVDSTLKIQPAKLEDSAVYLCASSYQINSVGEQYFGPGTRLTVT.

The CDR3 loop reads CSAGFRYGYTF. The DNA of the CDR3 is TGCAGCGCCGGGTTCCGCTATGGCTACACCTTC. V usage is TRBV29-1 and J usage is TRBJ1-2; D not resolved. This CDR3 spans 11 amino acids. Germline V gives CDR1 SQVTM, CDR2 ANQGSEA. V shed 7 bases and J shed 4 bases, with 10 bases lying between them.

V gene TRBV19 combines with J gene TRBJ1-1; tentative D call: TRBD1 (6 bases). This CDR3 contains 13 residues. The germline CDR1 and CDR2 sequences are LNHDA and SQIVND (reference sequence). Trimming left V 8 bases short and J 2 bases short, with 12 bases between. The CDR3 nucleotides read TGTGCCAGTTGGGGGACACTTAACACTGAAGCTTTCTTT. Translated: CASWGTLNTEAFF.

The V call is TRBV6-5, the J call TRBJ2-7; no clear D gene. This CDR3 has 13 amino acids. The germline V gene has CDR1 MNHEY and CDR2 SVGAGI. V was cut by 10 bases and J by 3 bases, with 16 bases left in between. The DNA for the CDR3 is TGTGCCACCAGAGCCGTGCAAGTCTACGAGCAGTACTTC. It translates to CATRAVQVYEQYF.

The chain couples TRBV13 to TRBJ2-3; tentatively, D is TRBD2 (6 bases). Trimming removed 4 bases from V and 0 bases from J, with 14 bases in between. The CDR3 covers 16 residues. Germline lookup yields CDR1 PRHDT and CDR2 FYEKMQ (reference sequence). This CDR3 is CASSSIAGKSTDTQYF. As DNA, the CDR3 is TGTGCCAGCAGCTCCATTGCGGGAAAGAGCACAGATACGCAGTATTTT.

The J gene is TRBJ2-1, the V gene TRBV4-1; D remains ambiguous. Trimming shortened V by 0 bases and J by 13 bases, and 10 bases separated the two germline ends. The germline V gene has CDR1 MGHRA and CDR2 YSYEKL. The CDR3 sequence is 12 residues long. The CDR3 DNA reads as TGCGCCAGCAGCCAAGAAACCGAAAAACAGTTCTTC. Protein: CASSQETEKQFF.

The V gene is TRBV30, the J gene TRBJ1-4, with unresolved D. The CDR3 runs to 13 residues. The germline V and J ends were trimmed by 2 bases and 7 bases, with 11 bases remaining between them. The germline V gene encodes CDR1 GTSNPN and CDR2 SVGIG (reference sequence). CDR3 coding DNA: TGTGCCTGGAGTATAGTAGCGAGTGAAAAACTGTTTTTT. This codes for CAWSIVASEKLFF.

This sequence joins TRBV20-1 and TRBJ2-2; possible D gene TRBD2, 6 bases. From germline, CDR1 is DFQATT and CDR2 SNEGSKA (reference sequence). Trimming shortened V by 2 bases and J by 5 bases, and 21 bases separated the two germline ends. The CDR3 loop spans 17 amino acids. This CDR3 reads CSARFISDYPGTGELFF. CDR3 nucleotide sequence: TGCAGTGCTAGATTTATCTCGGACTATCCCGGGACCGGGGAGCTGTTTTTT.

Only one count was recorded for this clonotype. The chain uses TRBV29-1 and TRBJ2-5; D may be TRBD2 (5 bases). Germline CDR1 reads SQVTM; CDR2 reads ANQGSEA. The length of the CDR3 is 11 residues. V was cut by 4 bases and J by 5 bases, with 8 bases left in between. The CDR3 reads CSVVRTETQYF. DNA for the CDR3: TGCAGCGTTGTCAGGACTGAGACCCAGTACTTC. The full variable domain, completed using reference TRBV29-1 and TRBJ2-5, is SAVISQKPSRDICQRGTSLTIQCQVDSQVTMMFWYRQQPGQSLTLIATANQGSEATYESGFVIDKFPISRPNLTFSTLTVSNMSPEDSSIYLCSVVRTETQYFGPGTRLLVL.

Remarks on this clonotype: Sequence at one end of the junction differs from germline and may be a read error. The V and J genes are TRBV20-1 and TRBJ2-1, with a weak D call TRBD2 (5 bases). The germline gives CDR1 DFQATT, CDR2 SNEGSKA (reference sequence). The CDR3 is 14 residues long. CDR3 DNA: TGCAGTGCAAGAGGGTGGGATCGGTTCGATGAGCAGTTCTTC. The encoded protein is CSARGWDRFDEQFF.

The CDR3 region has the DNA TGCAGCGTTGATGACAGGGAAGCTGCCGATAGCTCCTACAATGAGCAGTTCTTC. This translates into CSVDDREAADSSYNEQFF. The J gene is TRBJ2-1, the V gene TRBV29-1, with 7 bases matching TRBD1. The J segment lost 0 bases and the V segment lost 3 bases, leaving 14 bases of the junction unmatched. The CDR3 spans 18 residues. CDR1 is SQVTM and CDR2 is ANQGSEA in the germline V gene.

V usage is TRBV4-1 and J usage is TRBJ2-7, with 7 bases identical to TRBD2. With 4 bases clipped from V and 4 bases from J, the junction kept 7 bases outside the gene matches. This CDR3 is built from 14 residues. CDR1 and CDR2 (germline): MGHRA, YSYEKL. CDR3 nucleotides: TGCGCCAGCAGCCCGAGCGGGGCGCGGTACGAGCAGTACTTC. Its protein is CASSPSGARYEQYF.

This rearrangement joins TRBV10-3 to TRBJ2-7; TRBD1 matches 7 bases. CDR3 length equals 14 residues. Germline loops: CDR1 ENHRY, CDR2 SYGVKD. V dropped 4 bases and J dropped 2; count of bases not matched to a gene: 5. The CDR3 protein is CAISVETGTYEQYF. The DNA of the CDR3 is TGTGCCATCAGTGTTGAGACAGGGACCTACGAGCAGTACTTC.

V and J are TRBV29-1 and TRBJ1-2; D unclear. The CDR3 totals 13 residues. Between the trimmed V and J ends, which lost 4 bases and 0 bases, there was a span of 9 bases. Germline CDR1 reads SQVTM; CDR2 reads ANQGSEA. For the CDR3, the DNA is TGCAGCGTTGCACAGCTCCCTAACTATGGCTACACCTTC. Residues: CSVAQLPNYGYTF.

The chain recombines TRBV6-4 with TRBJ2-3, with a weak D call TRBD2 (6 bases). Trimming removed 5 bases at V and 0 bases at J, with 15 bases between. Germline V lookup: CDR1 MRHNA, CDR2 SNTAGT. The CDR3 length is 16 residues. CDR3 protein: CASSPYIGTSTDTQYF. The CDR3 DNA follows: TGTGCCAGCAGTCCCTATATCGGGACTAGCACAGATACGCAGTATTTT.

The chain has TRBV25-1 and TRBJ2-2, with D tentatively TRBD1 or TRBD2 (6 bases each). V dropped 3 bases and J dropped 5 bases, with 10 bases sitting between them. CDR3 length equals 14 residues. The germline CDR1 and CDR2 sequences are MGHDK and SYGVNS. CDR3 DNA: TGTGCCAGCAGTGACAGGGGAGGTACCGGGGAGCTGTTTTTT. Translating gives CASSDRGGTGELFF.

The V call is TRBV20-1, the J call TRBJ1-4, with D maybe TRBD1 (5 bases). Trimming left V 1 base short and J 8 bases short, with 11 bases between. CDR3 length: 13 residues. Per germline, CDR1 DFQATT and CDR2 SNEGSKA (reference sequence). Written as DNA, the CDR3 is TGCAGTGCTAGAGGGGGAGGGACGGAAAAACTGTTTTTT. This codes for CSARGGGTEKLFF.